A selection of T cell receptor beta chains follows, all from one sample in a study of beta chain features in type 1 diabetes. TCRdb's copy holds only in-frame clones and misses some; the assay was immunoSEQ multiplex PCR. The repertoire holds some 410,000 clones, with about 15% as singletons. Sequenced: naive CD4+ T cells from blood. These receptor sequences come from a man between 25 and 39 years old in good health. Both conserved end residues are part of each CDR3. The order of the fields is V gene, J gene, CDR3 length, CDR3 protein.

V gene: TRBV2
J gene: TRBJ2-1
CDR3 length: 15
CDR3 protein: CASSVLAGVLSEQFF

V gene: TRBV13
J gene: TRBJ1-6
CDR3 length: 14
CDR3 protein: CASSHTTEDSPLHF

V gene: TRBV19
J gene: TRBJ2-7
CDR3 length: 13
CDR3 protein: CASRASTGIEQYF

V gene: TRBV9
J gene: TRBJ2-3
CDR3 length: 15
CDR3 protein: CASSLSGGAPDTQYF

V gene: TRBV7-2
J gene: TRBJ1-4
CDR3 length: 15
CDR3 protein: CASSEQGTSGEKLFF

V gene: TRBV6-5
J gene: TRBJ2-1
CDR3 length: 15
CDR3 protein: CASSSETRTYNEQFF

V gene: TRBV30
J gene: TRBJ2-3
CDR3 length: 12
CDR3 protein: CAWDSGTFNSYF

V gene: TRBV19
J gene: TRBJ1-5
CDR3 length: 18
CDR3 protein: CASRMGQGISGRNQPQHF

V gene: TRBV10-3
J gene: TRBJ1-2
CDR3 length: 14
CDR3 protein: CAISVLDRVDGYTF

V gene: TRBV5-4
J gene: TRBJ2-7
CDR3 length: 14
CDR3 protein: CASSLLAGPYEQYF

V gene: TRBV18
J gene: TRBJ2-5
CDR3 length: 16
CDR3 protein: CASSPRQDPAGETQYF

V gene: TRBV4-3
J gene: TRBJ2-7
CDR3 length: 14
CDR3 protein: CASSQEDSGYEQYF

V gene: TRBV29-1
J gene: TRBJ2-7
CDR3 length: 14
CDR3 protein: CSVEAPDGAYEQYF

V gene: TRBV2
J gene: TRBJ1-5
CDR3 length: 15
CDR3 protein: CASKRGLERNQPQHF

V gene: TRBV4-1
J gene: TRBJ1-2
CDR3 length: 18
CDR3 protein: CASSHSTMGQGARVGYTF

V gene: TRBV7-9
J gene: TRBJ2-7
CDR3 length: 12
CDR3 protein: CASSLAQGNRIF

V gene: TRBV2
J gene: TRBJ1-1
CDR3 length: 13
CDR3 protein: CASSSTRGAEAFF

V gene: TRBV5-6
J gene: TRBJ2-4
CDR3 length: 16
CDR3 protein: CASSWTGRNGGNIQYF

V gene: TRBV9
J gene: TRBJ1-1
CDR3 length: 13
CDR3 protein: CASSVAGATEAFF

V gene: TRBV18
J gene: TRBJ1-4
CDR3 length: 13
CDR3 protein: CASSMRQIEKLFF

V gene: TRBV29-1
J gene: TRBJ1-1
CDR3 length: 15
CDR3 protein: CSVDYRLSLNTEAFF

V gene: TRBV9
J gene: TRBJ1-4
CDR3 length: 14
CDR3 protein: CASSVEQGNEKLFF

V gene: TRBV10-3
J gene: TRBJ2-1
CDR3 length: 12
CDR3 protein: CAISESRNEQFF

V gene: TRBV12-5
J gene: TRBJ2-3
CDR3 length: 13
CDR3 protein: CASLDLRTDTQYF

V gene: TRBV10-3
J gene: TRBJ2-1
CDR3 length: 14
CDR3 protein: CAIRASGANNEQFF

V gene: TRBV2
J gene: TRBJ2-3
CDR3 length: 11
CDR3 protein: CASSAQNTQYF

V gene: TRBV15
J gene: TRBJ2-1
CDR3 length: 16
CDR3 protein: CATSRVRLAGENEQFF

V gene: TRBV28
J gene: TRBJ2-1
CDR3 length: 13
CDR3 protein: CASSFGGLNEQFF

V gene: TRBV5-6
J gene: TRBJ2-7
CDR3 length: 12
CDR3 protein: CASSLGAYEQYF

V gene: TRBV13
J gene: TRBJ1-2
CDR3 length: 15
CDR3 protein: CASSFPLVGAVGYTF

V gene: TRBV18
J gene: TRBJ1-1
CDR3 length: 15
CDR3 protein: CASSPPGLGIPEAFF

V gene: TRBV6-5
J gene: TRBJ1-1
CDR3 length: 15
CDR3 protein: CASSRQQGLGTEAFF

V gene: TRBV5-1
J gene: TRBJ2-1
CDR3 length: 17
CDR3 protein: CASSSLAGGGAYNEQFF

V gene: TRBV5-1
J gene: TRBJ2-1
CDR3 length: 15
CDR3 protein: CASSVAGVTYNEQFF

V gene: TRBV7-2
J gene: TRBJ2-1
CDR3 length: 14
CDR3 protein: CASSLEVPRNEQFF

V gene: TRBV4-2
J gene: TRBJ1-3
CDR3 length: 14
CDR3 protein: CASSQVPGLDTIYF

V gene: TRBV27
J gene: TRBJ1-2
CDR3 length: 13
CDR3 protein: CASRPAGVYGYTF

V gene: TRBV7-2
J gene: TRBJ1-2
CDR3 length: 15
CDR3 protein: CASSSTKTGAYGYTF

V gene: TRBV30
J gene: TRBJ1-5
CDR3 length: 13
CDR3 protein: CAWSVQGEGTQHF

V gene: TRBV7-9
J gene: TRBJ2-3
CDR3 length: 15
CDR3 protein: CASSAARTGTDTQYF

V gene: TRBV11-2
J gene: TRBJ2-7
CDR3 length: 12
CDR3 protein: CASTRTSAVQYF

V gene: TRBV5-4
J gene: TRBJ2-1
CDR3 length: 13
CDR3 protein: CAIEDRANNEQFF

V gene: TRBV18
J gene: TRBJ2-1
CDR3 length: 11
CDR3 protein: CASSPSNEQFF

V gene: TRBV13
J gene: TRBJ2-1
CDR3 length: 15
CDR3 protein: CASSLRGSSYNEQFF

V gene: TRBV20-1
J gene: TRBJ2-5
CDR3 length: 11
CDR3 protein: CSAYRQETQYF

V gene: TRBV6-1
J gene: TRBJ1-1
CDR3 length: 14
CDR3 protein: CASSEDYGDSEAFF

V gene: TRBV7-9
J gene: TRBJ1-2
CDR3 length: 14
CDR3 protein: CASSFTQDRYGYTF

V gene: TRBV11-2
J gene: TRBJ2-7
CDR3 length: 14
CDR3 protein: CASRRTGLPYEQYF

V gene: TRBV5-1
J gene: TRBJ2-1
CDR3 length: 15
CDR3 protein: CASSLAQSSYNEQFF

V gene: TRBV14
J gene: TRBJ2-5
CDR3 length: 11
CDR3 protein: CASAGGETQYF

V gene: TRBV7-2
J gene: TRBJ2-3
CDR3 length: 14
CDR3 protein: CASSLDQGRSTQYF

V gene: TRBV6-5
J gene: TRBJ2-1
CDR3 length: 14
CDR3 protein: CASAITGGRNEQFF

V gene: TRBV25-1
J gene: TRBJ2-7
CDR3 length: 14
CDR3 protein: CASSTLGQGAEQYF

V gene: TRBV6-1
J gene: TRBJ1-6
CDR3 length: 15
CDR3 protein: CASSDGGSYNSPLHF

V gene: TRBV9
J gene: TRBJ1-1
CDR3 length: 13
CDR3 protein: CASSVERGTEAFF